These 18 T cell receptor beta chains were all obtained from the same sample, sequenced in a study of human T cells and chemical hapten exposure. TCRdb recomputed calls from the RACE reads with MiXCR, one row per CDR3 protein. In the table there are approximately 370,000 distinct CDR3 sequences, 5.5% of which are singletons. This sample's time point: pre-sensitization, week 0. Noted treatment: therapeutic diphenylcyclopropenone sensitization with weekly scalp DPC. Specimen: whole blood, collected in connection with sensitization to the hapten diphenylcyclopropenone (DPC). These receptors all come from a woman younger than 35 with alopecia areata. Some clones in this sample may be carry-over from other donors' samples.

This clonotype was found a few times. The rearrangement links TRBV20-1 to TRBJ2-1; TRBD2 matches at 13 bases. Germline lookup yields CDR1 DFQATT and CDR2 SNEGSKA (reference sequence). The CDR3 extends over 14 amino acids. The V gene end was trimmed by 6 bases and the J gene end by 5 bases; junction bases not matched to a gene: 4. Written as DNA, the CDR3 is TGCAGTGCGCCGGGACTAGCGGGGCACAATGAGCAGTTCTTC. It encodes CSAPGLAGHNEQFF.

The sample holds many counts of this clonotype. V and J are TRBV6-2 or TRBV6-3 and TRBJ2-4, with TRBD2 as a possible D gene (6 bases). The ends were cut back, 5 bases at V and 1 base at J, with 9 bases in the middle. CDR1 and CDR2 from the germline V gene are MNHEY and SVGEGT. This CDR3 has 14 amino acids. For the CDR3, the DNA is TGTGCCAGCAGTGCCAGCGGGGCCAAAAACATTCAGTACTTC. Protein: CASSASGAKNIQYF.

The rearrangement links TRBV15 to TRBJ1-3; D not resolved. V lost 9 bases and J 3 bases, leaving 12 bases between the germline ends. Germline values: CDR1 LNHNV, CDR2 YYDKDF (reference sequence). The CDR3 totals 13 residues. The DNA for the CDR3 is TGTGCCACTACGACCGACTATGGAAACACCATATATTTT. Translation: CATTTDYGNTIYF.

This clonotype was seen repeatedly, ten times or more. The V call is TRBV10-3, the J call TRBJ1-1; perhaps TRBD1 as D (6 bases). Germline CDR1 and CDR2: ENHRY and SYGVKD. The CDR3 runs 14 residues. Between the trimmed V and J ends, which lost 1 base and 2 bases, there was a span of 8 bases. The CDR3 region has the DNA TGTGCCATCAGTGAGTTACAGGGAAACACTGAAGCTTTCTTT. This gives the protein CAISELQGNTEAFF.

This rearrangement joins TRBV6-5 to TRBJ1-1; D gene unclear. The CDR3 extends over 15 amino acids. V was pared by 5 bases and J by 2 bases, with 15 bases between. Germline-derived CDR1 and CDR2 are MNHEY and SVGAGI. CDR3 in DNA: TGTGCCAGCAGTACTACCTTCAGAGGAAACACTGAAGCTTTCTTT. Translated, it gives CASSTTFRGNTEAFF.

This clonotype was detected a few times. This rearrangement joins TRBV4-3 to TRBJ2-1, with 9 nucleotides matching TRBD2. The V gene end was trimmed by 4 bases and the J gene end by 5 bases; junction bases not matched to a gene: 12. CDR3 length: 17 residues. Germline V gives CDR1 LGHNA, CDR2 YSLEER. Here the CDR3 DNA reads TGCGCCAGCAGCCTCCAATGGGGCGGGGGGGCCCACAATGAGCAGTTCTTC. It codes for CASSLQWGGGAHNEQFF.

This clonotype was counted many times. CDR3 sequence (DNA): TGTGCCAGCAGCTTATATGGAGGGGAGCAGTACTTC. This sequence encodes CASSLYGGEQYF. The chain links TRBV5-5 to TRBJ2-7, with D perhaps TRBD2 (6 bases). This CDR3 has 12 residues. Germline V lookup: CDR1 SGHKS, CDR2 YYEKEE (reference sequence). The V gene lost 2 bases and the J gene lost 7 bases, with 10 bases spanning the gap. Drawing the rest from reference TRBV5-5 and TRBJ2-7, the complete variable domain is DAGVTQSPTHLIKTRGQQVTLRCSPISGHKSVSWYQQVLGQGPQFIFQYYEKEERGRGNFPDRFSARQFPNYSSELNVNALLLGDSALYLCASSLYGGEQYFGPGTRLTVT.

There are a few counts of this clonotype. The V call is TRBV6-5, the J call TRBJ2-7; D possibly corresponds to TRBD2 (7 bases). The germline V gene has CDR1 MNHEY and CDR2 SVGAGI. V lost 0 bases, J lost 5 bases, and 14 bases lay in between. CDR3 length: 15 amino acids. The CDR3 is CASSYSRAGAHEQYF. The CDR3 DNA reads TGTGCCAGCAGTTACTCGAGGGCGGGGGCCCACGAGCAGTACTTC.

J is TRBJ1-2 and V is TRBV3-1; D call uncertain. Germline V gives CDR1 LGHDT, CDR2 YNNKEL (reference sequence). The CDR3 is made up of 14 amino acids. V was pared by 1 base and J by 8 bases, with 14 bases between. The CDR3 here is CASSQVKGFGGYTF. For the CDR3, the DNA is TGTGCCAGCAGCCAAGTGAAAGGCTTTGGGGGCTACACCTTC.

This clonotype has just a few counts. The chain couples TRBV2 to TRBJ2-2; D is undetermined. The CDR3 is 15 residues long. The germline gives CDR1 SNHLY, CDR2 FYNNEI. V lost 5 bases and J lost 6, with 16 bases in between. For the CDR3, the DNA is TGTGCCAGCAGTTCGGATCTATCCCAGGCCGGGGAGCTGTTTTTT. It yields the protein CASSSDLSQAGELFF.

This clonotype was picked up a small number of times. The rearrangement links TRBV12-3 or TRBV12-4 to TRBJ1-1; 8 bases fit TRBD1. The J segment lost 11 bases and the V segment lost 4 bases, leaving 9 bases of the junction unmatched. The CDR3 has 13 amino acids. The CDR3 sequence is CASSWGGQARAFF. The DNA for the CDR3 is TGTGCCAGCAGTTGGGGGGGACAGGCTAGGGCTTTCTTT.

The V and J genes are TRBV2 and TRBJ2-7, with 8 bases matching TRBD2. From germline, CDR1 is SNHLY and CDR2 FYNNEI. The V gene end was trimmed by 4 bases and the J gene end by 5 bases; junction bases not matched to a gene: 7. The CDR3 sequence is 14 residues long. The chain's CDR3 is CASSGSGGSNEQYF. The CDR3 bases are TGTGCCAGCAGTGGGAGCGGGGGTTCGAACGAGCAGTACTTC.

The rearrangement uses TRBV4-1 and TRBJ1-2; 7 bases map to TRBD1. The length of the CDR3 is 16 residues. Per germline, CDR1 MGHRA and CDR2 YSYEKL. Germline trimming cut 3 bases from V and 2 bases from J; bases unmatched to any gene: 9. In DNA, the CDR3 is TGCGCCAGCAGCCATGAGCCGGGACAGCCGAACTATGGCTACACCTTC. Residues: CASSHEPGQPNYGYTF.

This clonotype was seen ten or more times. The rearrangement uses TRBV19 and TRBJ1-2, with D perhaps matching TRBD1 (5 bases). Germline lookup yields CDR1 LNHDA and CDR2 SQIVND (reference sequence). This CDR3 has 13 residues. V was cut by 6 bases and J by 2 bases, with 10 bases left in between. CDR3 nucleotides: TGTGCCAGTAGGGGGACGGGAAACTATGGCTACACCTTC. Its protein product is CASRGTGNYGYTF.

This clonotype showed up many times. The DNA of the CDR3 is TGCAGTCTGGAGCGGGGGAGCACAGATACGCAGTATTTT. It is translated as CSLERGSTDTQYF. The genes are TRBV20-1 and TRBJ2-3; the match to TRBD2 covers 8 bases. Trimming at V came to 8 bases and at J to 0 bases, leaving 4 bases not matched to a gene. The germline CDR1 and CDR2 sequences are DFQATT and SNEGSKA (reference sequence). The CDR3 contains 13 residues.

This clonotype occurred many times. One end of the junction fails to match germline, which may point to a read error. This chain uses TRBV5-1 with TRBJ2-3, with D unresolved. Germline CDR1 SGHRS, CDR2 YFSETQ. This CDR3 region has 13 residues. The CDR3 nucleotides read TGTGCCAGCAGTTTATCGGGCACAGATACGCAGTATTTT. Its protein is CASSLSGTDTQYF.

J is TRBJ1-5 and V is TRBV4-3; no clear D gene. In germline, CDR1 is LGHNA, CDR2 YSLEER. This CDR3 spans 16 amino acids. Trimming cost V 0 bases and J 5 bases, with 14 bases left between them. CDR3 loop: CASSQDALGGDQPQHF. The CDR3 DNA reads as TGCGCCAGCAGCCAAGATGCTCTCGGCGGTGATCAGCCCCAGCATTTT.

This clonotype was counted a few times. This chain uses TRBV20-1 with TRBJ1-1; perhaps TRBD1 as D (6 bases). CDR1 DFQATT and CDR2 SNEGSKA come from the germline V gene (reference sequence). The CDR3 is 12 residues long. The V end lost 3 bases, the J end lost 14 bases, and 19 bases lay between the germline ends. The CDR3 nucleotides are TGCAGTGCTAGTGATACAGGGAGGGGAGCCTTCTTT. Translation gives CSASDTGRGAFF.